Below are 8 T cell receptor beta chains sequenced from a single sample in a study of T cell clonotyping in hematopoietic cell transplantation. The method was immunoSEQ multiplex PCR; TCRdb's version includes in-frame clones alone and lacks a portion of them. The repertoire holds about 41,000 clones, with 95% as singletons. Specimen: peripheral blood mononuclear cells. Receptors originate from a man aged 25-40 years in good health. Some clones in this sample may be carry-over from other donors' samples.

V is TRBV7-8 and J is TRBJ1-3; D might be TRBD1 (6 bases). Germline V gene sequence: CDR1 SGHVS, CDR2 FQNEAQ. Trimming stripped 5 bases from V and 1 base from J, with 12 bases between. There are 15 residues in the CDR3. CDR3 DNA: TGTGCCAGCAGCCCCCGGACAGCTTCTGGAAACACCATATATTTT. Translation: CASSPRTASGNTIYF.

The chain joins TRBV5-1 to TRBJ1-2; D gene ambiguous. Looked up from germline, CDR1 is SGHRS and CDR2 is YFSETQ. This CDR3 has 14 amino acids. Trimming pared 0 bases from V and 2 bases from J, leaving 8 bases between. Here the CDR3 reads CASSLAGGNYGYTF. The CDR3 DNA is TGCGCCAGCAGCTTGGCCGGCGGAAACTATGGCTACACCTTC. The whole variable domain, filled in from reference TRBV5-1 and TRBJ1-2, reads KAGVTQTPRYLIKTRGQQVTLSCSPISGHRSVSWYQQTPGQGLQFLFEYFSETQRNKGNFPGRFSGRQFSNSRSEMNVSTLELGDSALYLCASSLAGGNYGYTFGSGTRLTVV.

The sample holds one count of this clone. This sequence joins TRBV5-1 and TRBJ1-2, with a tentative D call TRBD1 (5 bases). Germline CDR1 is SGHRS and CDR2 is YFSETQ. V gave up 0 bases and J gave up 2 bases, with 8 bases separating them. This CDR3 has 14 amino acids. CDR3: CASSLGSGNYGYTF. The CDR3, as DNA: TGCGCCAGCAGCTTGGGTTCAGGGAACTATGGCTACACCTTC.

This chain links TRBV27 with TRBJ2-7; possible D gene TRBD1, 5 bases. The CDR3 extends over 13 amino acids. V lost 7 bases, J lost 0 bases, and 10 bases lay in between. Germline CDR1 reads MNHEY; CDR2 reads SMNVEV (reference sequence). The CDR3 loop is CASTGISSYEQYF. CDR3 DNA: TGTGCCAGCACAGGGATAAGCTCCTACGAGCAGTACTTC.

The chain has TRBV6-5 and TRBJ1-1; no firm D call. Trimming took 0 bases from V and 4 from J, leaving 6 bases between them. Germline CDR1 is MNHEY and CDR2 is SVGAGI. This CDR3 region has 13 residues. CDR3 in amino acids: CASSYSGVTEAFF. The CDR3 DNA follows: TGTGCCAGCAGTTACTCTGGGGTCACTGAAGCTTTCTTT.

The chain uses TRBV27 and TRBJ2-2, with a tentative D call TRBD2 (7 bases). Germline V gene data show CDR1 as MNHEY and CDR2 as SMNVEV (reference sequence). The CDR3 length is 15 residues. V was pared by 2 bases and J by 4 bases, with 11 bases between. CDR3 sequence: CASSLRGGGTGELFF. In DNA, the CDR3 is TGTGCCAGCAGTTTACGGGGAGGGGGCACCGGGGAGCTGTTTTTT.

This clone appeared a single time. This chain connects TRBV6-5 to TRBJ1-2; 8 bases line up with TRBD1. The CDR3 totals 12 residues. V lost 6 bases, J lost 5 bases, and 2 bases stayed unmatched. CDR1 is MNHEY and CDR2 is SVGAGI in the germline V gene. For the CDR3, the DNA is TGTGCCAGCAGCCGGACAGGGTATGGCTACACCTTC. It specifies CASSRTGYGYTF.

Here the CDR3 reads CASTRTGAHEQYF. The CDR3 DNA reads as TGTGCCAGCACCCGGACAGGTGCCCACGAGCAGTACTTC. This chain uses TRBV13 with TRBJ2-7, with TRBD1 identical over 7 bases. Germline lookup yields CDR1 PRHDT and CDR2 FYEKMQ (reference sequence). The CDR3 is 13 amino acids. J lost 5 bases, V lost 7 bases, and 8 bases had no gene match.